The rows below give T cell receptor beta chains drawn from one sample of a study of blood T cell repertoires in COVID-19. The table came from immunoSEQ multiplex PCR; TCRdb's copy has only in-frame clones and leaves some out. This table holds about 80,000 clones, around 76% found once. The sequenced sample consisted of peripheral blood. The receptors were gathered from a man in his sixties or seventies with active or convalescent COVID-19. CDR3s include the opening cysteine and the closing phenylalanine or tryptophan. Each record gives: J gene, V gene, D gene, clone size, CDR3 DNA, CDR3 protein. D genes are given only for firm matches. Only part of the rows carry a size: once, few, many, or a class if the clone is expanded.

TRBJ1-1 TRBV7-9 - - TGTGCCAGCACCCGATCCCGGGGAGGGCCCACTGAAGCTTTCTTT CASTRSRGGPTEAFF
TRBJ2-7 TRBV20-1 - - TGCAGTGCGCATCAGGGTTACGAGCAGTACTTC CSAHQGYEQYF
TRBJ2-7 TRBV6-5 TRBD1 - TGTGCCAGCAGATGGGACAGGGGTACCTACGAGCAGTACTTC CASRWDRGTYEQYF
TRBJ1-2 TRBV4-1 TRBD1 - TGCGCCAGCAGCCAAGACGGGGATGGACAGGGGACGATTGGCTACACCTTC CASSQDGDGQGTIGYTF
TRBJ1-2 TRBV29-1 - - TGCAGCTTCGGGGGCTACACCTTC CSFGGYTF
TRBJ2-5 TRBV5-1 TRBD1 - TGCGCCAGCAGCTCCGGACAGGGGTGGCAAGAGACCCAGTACTTC CASSSGQGWQETQYF
TRBJ2-7 TRBV6-5 TRBD1 - TGTGCCAGCAGAAGGGGACAGGACTCCTACGAGCAGTACTTC CASRRGQDSYEQYF
TRBJ2-3 TRBV4-2 - - TGTGCCAGCAGCCAAACGGACAGAATTAGCACAGATACGCAGTATTTT CASSQTDRISTDTQYF
TRBJ2-5 TRBV6-6 TRBD1 - TGTGCCAGCAGTTTCTCGACAGGGGCGGTACAAGAGACCCAGTACTTC CASSFSTGAVQETQYF
TRBJ2-1 TRBV9 TRBD1 - TGTGCCAGCAGCGCAACTGCTGGACAGGGAGGAAATGAGCAGTTCTTC CASSATAGQGGNEQFF
TRBJ2-7 TRBV6-5 - - TGTGCCAGCTACGGGTCCCAGAAAAAATACTTC CASYGSQKKYF
TRBJ1-3 TRBV19 - - TGTGCCAGTCGCAGGGTCGGGGGCTCTGGAAACACCATATATTTT CASRRVGGSGNTIYF
TRBJ2-7 TRBV5-4 TRBD2 - TGTGCCAGCAGCTGGACTAGCTCCTACGAGCAGTACTTC CASSWTSSYEQYF
TRBJ1-3 TRBV2 - - TGTGCCAGCAGTCAGGACTCTGGAAACACCATATATTTT CASSQDSGNTIYF
TRBJ2-7 TRBV3-1/TRBV3-2 TRBD1 - TGTGCCAGCAGCTACCGGACAGGGGATATGGAACAGTACTTC CASSYRTGDMEQYF
TRBJ1-1 TRBV28 - - TGTGCCAGCTGCCCTTCCACCGGGACAAGGGCTTTCTTT CASCPSTGTRAFF
TRBJ2-3 TRBV5-1 TRBD2 - TGCGCCAGCAGCTTTGGACTAGCGGGGGGCGACAACACAGATACGCAGTATTTT CASSFGLAGGDNTDTQYF
TRBJ2-5 TRBV2 TRBD1 - TGTGCCAGCTCGACGGCCCGGACAGGGCCACGCCAAGAGACCCAGTACTTC CASSTARTGPRQETQYF
TRBJ2-1 TRBV4-2 - - TGTGCCAGCAGCCAGGGGACAACCGAGCAGTTCTTC CASSQGTTEQFF
TRBJ2-1 TRBV2 - - TGTGCCAGCAGGCGGACTCCGGCCTACAATGAGCAGTTCTTC CASRRTPAYNEQFF
TRBJ1-3 TRBV29-1 - few TGCAGCGTTCGGACAGAGGGAAACACCATATATTTT CSVRTEGNTIYF
TRBJ2-2 TRBV14 - - TGTGCCAGCAGCCGGGACATTACCGGGGAGCTGTTTTTT CASSRDITGELFF
TRBJ2-3 TRBV6-1 TRBD1 - TGTGCCAGCAGTGAGGGGGACAGGGGGCATTGGGCAGATACGCAGTATTTT CASSEGDRGHWADTQYF
TRBJ2-1 TRBV10-3 TRBD1 - TGTGCCATAAGAACAGGGGGCAGGATGACTGAGCAGTTCTTC CAIRTGGRMTEQFF
TRBJ2-5 TRBV5-4 - - TGTGCCAGCAGCTTGTTCAGGGGAGATGAGACCCAGTACTTC CASSLFRGDETQYF
TRBJ1-4 TRBV6-5 - - TGTGCCAGCGGCTCTGGAGCCGACAATGAAAAACTGTTTTTT CASGSGADNEKLFF
TRBJ1-5 TRBV19 TRBD1 - TGTGCCAGTAACGACAGGGGGGGAATAAGCAATCAGCCCCAGCATTTT CASNDRGGISNQPQHF
TRBJ1-5 TRBV30 - few TGTGCCTGGAAAGGTCGGGGACTAAGCAATCAGCCCCAGCATTTT CAWKGRGLSNQPQHF
TRBJ1-1 TRBV18 TRBD1 few TGTGCCAGCACGCCGGGACAGGGGGCCACTGAAGCTTTCTTT CASTPGQGATEAFF
TRBJ2-5 TRBV11-3 TRBD2 - TGTGCCTCTAGCGGGGCGCAAGAGACCCAGTACTTC CASSGAQETQYF
TRBJ2-3 TRBV4-2 - - TGTGCCAGCAGCCGCCCGGGGAGGTTGGGGGATACGCAGTATTTT CASSRPGRLGDTQYF
TRBJ1-1 TRBV28 - - TGTGCCAGCAGTTTTGCGGACAGATCAGCTTTCTTT CASSFADRSAFF
TRBJ2-1 TRBV3-1/TRBV3-2 - - TGTGCCAGCAGCCCAGCCGCTAGCTCCTACAATGAGCAGTTCTTC CASSPAASSYNEQFF
TRBJ1-6 TRBV9 - - TGTGCCAGCAGCGCCTCTAGTGGGGGGACCACCCTCCACTTT CASSASSGGTTLHF
TRBJ2-1 TRBV19 TRBD2 - TGTGCCAGTAGTCGGCGGCTAGCGGGGGGAGATGAGCAGTTCTTC CASSRRLAGGDEQFF
TRBJ2-1 TRBV3-1/TRBV3-2 TRBD2 once TGTGCCAGCAGCCAAGGGCCGGGGAGGGGTGAGCAGTTCTTC CASSQGPGRGEQFF
TRBJ2-2 TRBV3-1/TRBV3-2 - - TGTGCCAGCAGCCAAAATGTCGCCGGGGAGCTGTTTTTT CASSQNVAGELFF
TRBJ1-5 TRBV9 TRBD1 - TGTGCCAGCAGAGTAACAGGGGTCCCTCAGCCCCAGCATTTT CASRVTGVPQPQHF
TRBJ2-1 TRBV3-1/TRBV3-2 TRBD2 - TGTGCCAGCAGCCAGGCCGCCGGGACTAGCGGGGGCCTCTCCTACAATGAGCAGTTCTTC CASSQAAGTSGGLSYNEQFF
TRBJ2-2 TRBV10-1 TRBD1 - TGCGCCAGCAGTGCAGGGGGTTCGGACACCGGGGAGCTGTTTTTT CASSAGGSDTGELFF
TRBJ1-5 TRBV28 - - TGTGCCAGCAGTTTGGACCCACAGGAGTATCAGCCCCAGCATTTT CASSLDPQEYQPQHF
TRBJ2-1 TRBV5-1 - few TGCGCCAGGGAGTTTCTGAGCTCCTACAATGAGCAGTTCTTC CAREFLSSYNEQFF
TRBJ2-7 TRBV3-1/TRBV3-2 - - TGTGCCAGCAGCCATGGGCCCTACGAGCAGTACTTC CASSHGPYEQYF
TRBJ2-1 TRBV11-2 - - TGTGCCAGCACCGATGACAGGTACAATGAGCAGTTCTTC CASTDDRYNEQFF
TRBJ1-3 TRBV5-5 - - TGTGCCAGCAGCTTAAGCACAGGGCATAACATATATTTT CASSLSTGHNIYF
TRBJ1-4 TRBV30 - - TGTGCCTGGAGCCTGGGAGAAAACAATGAAAAACTGTTTTTT CAWSLGENNEKLFF
TRBJ1-2 TRBV10-2 - - TGCGCCAGCATGAGCGGGACCTATGGCTACACCTTC CASMSGTYGYTF
TRBJ2-2 TRBV5-1 TRBD1 - TGCGCCAGCAGCTCCGACAGGGGCGACACCGGGGAGCTGTTTTTT CASSSDRGDTGELFF
TRBJ2-7 TRBV19 - once TGTGCCAGTAGTACAGTCTACGAGCAGTACTTC CASSTVYEQYF
TRBJ2-1 TRBV2 - medium-sized TGTGCCAGCAGTGAAGGGGGCACCCCCTTCTACAATGAGCAGTTCTTC CASSEGGTPFYNEQFF
TRBJ2-6 TRBV27 TRBD1 - TGTGCCAGCAGTTCGACAGGGTCTGGGGCCAACGTCCTGACTTTC CASSSTGSGANVLTF
TRBJ1-2 TRBV6-2/TRBV6-3 TRBD1 - TGTGCCAGCAGTTCCTACGGACAGGGGGCGAATGGCTACACCTTC CASSSYGQGANGYTF
TRBJ1-1 TRBV19 TRBD1 - TGTGCCAGTCTCAGACAGGGGGCAGGAGACAGAGAAGCTTTCTTT CASLRQGAGDREAFF
TRBJ1-5 TRBV27 TRBD1 - TGTGCCAGCAGTTCCGGACAGGGTCGAAATCAGCCCCAGCATTTT CASSSGQGRNQPQHF